A single sample is the source of the 22 T cell receptor beta chains below, sequenced in a study of T-cell reconstitution after alpha-beta-depleted transplantation in children. Unique molecular identifiers were incorporated during preparation of the TCRbeta library. Using its own MiXCR run on the PCR reads, TCRdb lists one record per CDR3 protein. The sample carries a few hundred thousand distinct CDR3 sequences, around 10% recorded once. Sample: PBMCs from the stem cell graft donor, taken from the stem cell graft. Source of these receptors: a human donor who donated a stem cell graft to a child with acute lymphoblastic leukemia.

This clonotype has at least ten counts. The gene calls are TRBV11-1 and TRBJ2-5, with D maybe TRBD2 (5 bases). Germline loops: CDR1 SGHAT, CDR2 FQDESV (reference sequence). The CDR3 has 13 residues. V was pared by 5 bases and J by 2 bases, with 9 bases between. The CDR3 loop reads CASSRGLQETQYF. The CDR3 DNA is TGTGCCAGCAGCCGCGGACTTCAAGAGACCCAGTACTTC.

The V gene is TRBV29-1, the J gene TRBJ2-3; tentative D call: TRBD2 (5 bases). Germline values: CDR1 SQVTM, CDR2 ANQGSEA. The CDR3 is made up of 15 amino acids. V dropped 1 base and J dropped 1 base, with 12 bases sitting between them. CDR3 region: CSVEVARARTDTQYF. The DNA for the CDR3 is TGCAGCGTTGAAGTCGCGAGGGCCCGCACAGATACGCAGTATTTT.

This clonotype has just a few counts. This chain uses TRBV3-1 with TRBJ2-5; 8 bases are shared with TRBD2. Germline-derived CDR1 and CDR2 are LGHDT and YNNKEL (reference sequence). The CDR3 loop spans 15 amino acids. V dropped 1 base and J dropped 5; count of bases not matched to a gene: 6. The CDR3, as DNA: TGTGCCAGCAGCCAAGCGGGACTAGGAGTGGAGACCCAGTACTTC. Translation: CASSQAGLGVETQYF.

The CDR3: CSVGSNQETQYF. CDR3 nucleotide sequence: TGCAGCGTAGGGAGTAACCAAGAGACCCAGTACTTC. This chain uses TRBV29-1 with TRBJ2-5, with D perhaps matching TRBD2 (5 bases). The CDR3 runs 12 residues. V was trimmed by 6 bases and J by 0 bases, leaving 8 bases between them. Germline assignment: CDR1 SQVTM and CDR2 ANQGSEA.

The rearrangement links TRBV7-2 to TRBJ1-5; tentatively, D is TRBD1 (5 bases). The CDR3 consists of 14 residues. V lost 5 bases and J 14 bases, leaving 22 bases between the germline ends. Germline CDR1 reads SGHTA; CDR2 reads FQGNSA. CDR3 sequence (DNA): TGTGCCAGCAGCCCCTTATCGGGCGGGGGGGTGAAGCATTTT. Its translation is CASSPLSGGGVKHF.

As regards this clonotype: Since a much larger clone is just one base distant, this may be a read error. This chain uses TRBV12-3 or TRBV12-4 with TRBJ1-5; maybe TRBD1 (5 bases). The CDR3 sequence is 14 residues long. The CDR3 DNA reads TGTGCCAACAGTTTAACCCAGGGTGTAGGTCCCCAGCATTTT. Translated: CANSLTQGVGPQHF.

This clonotype was seen a few times. This rearrangement joins TRBV12-3 or TRBV12-4 to TRBJ2-5, with TRBD2 identical over 14 bases. The CDR3 extends over 17 amino acids. The V and J ends lost 5 bases and 1 base, in that order; junction bases with no gene match: 6. The CDR3 DNA is TGTGCCAGCAGTCCCAGACTAGCGGGAGGGCTCCAAGAGACCCAGTACTTC. Translated, it gives CASSPRLAGGLQETQYF.

This clonotype was counted at least ten times. The chain couples TRBV7-9 to TRBJ2-3; 9 nucleotides align to TRBD2. The CDR3 consists of 14 residues. Germline CDR1 SEHNR, CDR2 FQNEAQ (reference sequence). The V and J ends lost 7 bases and 1 base, in that order; junction bases with no gene match: 3. CDR3 residues: CASIWTSGTDTQYF. Written as DNA, the CDR3 is TGTGCCAGCATTTGGACTAGCGGCACAGATACGCAGTATTTT.

This clonotype has just a few counts. The chain couples TRBV2 to TRBJ2-2; 8 nucleotides match TRBD2. The V and J ends lost 6 bases and 6 bases, in that order; junction bases with no gene match: 9. The germline V gene encodes CDR1 SNHLY and CDR2 FYNNEI. The CDR3 is 15 amino acids. CDR3 sequence: CASSLGAGGSGELFF. Written as DNA, the CDR3 is TGTGCCAGCAGCCTCGGGGCGGGAGGCTCCGGGGAGCTGTTTTTT.

This clonotype was counted a few times. The rearrangement joins TRBV5-1 to TRBJ2-6; no clear D. Germline lookup yields CDR1 SGHRS and CDR2 YFSETQ. The CDR3 is made up of 16 amino acids. V dropped 0 bases and J dropped 0 bases, with 7 bases sitting between them. The CDR3 nucleotides are TGCGCCAGCAGCTTGGGACCGTTCTCTGGGGCCAACGTCCTGACTTTC. Its protein product is CASSLGPFSGANVLTF.

This chain connects TRBV5-1 to TRBJ1-1; D possibly corresponds to TRBD1 (6 bases). The CDR3 spans 15 residues. Trimming pared 0 bases from V and 0 bases from J, leaving 9 bases between. CDR1 and CDR2 (germline): SGHRS, YFSETQ. The CDR3 nucleotides read TGCGCCAGCAGCTTGGGACAGGTTATGAACACTGAAGCTTTCTTT. It yields the protein CASSLGQVMNTEAFF.

This clonotype was found many times. V usage is TRBV7-2 and J usage is TRBJ2-3, with D possibly matching TRBD2 (6 bases). The CDR3 is 13 amino acids. Trimming removed 5 bases from V and 7 bases from J, with 13 bases in between. The germline CDR1 and CDR2 sequences are SGHTA and FQGNSA. CDR3 sequence (DNA): TGTGCCAGCAGCCTGGGACTTTCTAATACGCAGTATTTT. Encoded protein: CASSLGLSNTQYF.

The table lists this clonotype with many counts. The CDR3 region is CASSQGTSTIYNEQFF. CDR3 coding DNA: TGTGCCAGCTCCCAAGGGACTAGTACAATCTACAATGAGCAGTTCTTC. The rearrangement uses TRBV13 and TRBJ2-1; 8 bases are a match to TRBD2. CDR3 size: 16 residues. Trimming cost V 8 bases and J 3 bases; bases outside gene matches: 12. The germline V gene encodes CDR1 PRHDT and CDR2 FYEKMQ (reference sequence).

V gene TRBV20-1 combines with J gene TRBJ1-4; D remains unclear. Germline V gene lookup returns CDR1 DFQATT and CDR2 SNEGSKA (reference sequence). V was clipped by 6 bases and J by 0 bases, with 11 bases between them. The CDR3 is 14 amino acids. The CDR3 here is CSARTGSTNEKLFF. The DNA for the CDR3 is TGCAGTGCGAGGACCGGATCAACTAATGAAAAACTGTTTTTT.

DNA of the CDR3: TGCGCCAGCAGCCCCCGACTAGCGGAGAACCTCGATGAGCAGTTCTTC. It encodes CASSPRLAENLDEQFF. This chain joins TRBV4-1 and TRBJ2-1, with TRBD2 matching over 9 bases. The trim removed 4 bases at V and 8 bases at J, leaving 12 bases unmatched. Germline V lookup: CDR1 MGHRA, CDR2 YSYEKL. This CDR3 is built from 16 residues.

This clonotype turned up a few times. V usage is TRBV7-2 and J usage is TRBJ2-3; D is unresolved. This CDR3 has 15 amino acids. Trimming took off 5 bases at V and 0 bases at J, with 12 bases between the two ends. Germline CDR1 reads SGHTA; CDR2 reads FQGNSA. As DNA, the CDR3 is TGTGCCAGCAGCACAGTATTCGCCAGCACAGATACGCAGTATTTT. This sequence encodes CASSTVFASTDTQYF.

There are a few counts of this clonotype. The V and J genes are TRBV20-1 and TRBJ2-3; D is undetermined. In germline, CDR1 is DFQATT, CDR2 SNEGSKA (reference sequence). V lost 5 bases to trimming and J lost 6 bases, with 15 bases between them. This CDR3 comprises 13 residues. DNA for the CDR3: TGCAGTGCTGAACCCGGCCGTGTCGATACGCAGTATTTT. It encodes CSAEPGRVDTQYF.

This clonotype was detected many times. This sequence joins TRBV12-3 or TRBV12-4 and TRBJ2-2, with D unclear. The germline V and J ends were trimmed by 5 bases and 7 bases, with 5 bases remaining between them. This CDR3 has 11 residues. This chain's CDR3 is CASSPIGELFF. Written as DNA, the CDR3 is TGTGCCAGCAGTCCCATCGGGGAGCTGTTTTTT.

This rearrangement joins TRBV10-3 to TRBJ2-7; 8 bases are shared with TRBD2. CDR1 is ENHRY and CDR2 is SYGVKD in the germline V gene. V dropped 6 bases and J dropped 1; count of bases not matched to a gene: 8. The CDR3 runs to 15 residues. In DNA form, the CDR3 reads TGTGCCATCAGGACGGGAGGGCCTTTTTCCTACGAGCAGTACTTC. Translation gives CAIRTGGPFSYEQYF.

The chain has TRBV2 and TRBJ2-3; D not certain. The CDR3 contains 12 residues. Trimming took off 7 bases at V and 14 bases at J, with 19 bases between the two ends. The germline V gene encodes CDR1 SNHLY and CDR2 FYNNEI. Here the CDR3 reads CASILGIGGWYF. CDR3 nucleotides: TGTGCCAGCATTCTAGGTATCGGCGGATGGTATTTT. The full variable domain, completed using reference TRBV2 and TRBJ2-3, is EPEVTQTPSHQVTQMGQEVILRCVPISNHLYFYWYRQILGQKVEFLVSFYNNEISEKSEIFDDQFSVERPDGSNFTLKIRSTKLEDSAMYFCASILGIGGWYFGPGTRLTVL.

This clonotype was seen at least ten times. This chain links TRBV7-3 with TRBJ2-1; no clear D. The germline gives CDR1 SGHTA, CDR2 FQGTGA. V was shortened by 5 bases and J by 0 bases, with 14 bases between the two germline ends. The CDR3 is 16 amino acids. The CDR3 DNA follows: TGTGCCAGCAGCCAAGACATCACTCCCTCCTACAATGAGCAGTTCTTC. Its translation is CASSQDITPSYNEQFF.

This clonotype was seen more than once but under ten times. The V call is TRBV13, the J call TRBJ2-5, with 9 bases aligning to TRBD1. The CDR3 contains 16 residues. Germline CDR1 is PRHDT and CDR2 is FYEKMQ (reference sequence). Unmatched junction bases numbered 13, after V lost 8 bases and J lost 3 bases. CDR3 protein: CASGWVTGGIEETQYF. CDR3 DNA: TGTGCCAGCGGCTGGGTTACAGGGGGCATCGAAGAGACCCAGTACTTC.